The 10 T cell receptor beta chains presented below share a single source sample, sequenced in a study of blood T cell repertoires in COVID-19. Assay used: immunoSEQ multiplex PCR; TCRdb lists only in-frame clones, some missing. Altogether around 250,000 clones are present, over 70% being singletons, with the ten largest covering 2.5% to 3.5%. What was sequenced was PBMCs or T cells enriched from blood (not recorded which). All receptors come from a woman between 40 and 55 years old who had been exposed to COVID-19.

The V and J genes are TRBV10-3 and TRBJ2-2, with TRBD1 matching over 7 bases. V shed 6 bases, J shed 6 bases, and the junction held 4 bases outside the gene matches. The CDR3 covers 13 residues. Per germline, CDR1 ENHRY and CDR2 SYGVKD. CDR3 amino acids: CAISPQGSGELFF. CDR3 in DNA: TGTGCCATCAGCCCACAGGGGTCCGGGGAGCTGTTTTTT.

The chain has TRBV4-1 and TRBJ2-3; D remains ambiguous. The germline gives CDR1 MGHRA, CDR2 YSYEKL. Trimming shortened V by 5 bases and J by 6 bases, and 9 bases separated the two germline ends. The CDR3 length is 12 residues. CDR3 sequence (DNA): TGCGCCAGCAGCTCAGGTGTGGATACGCAGTATTTT. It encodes CASSSGVDTQYF.

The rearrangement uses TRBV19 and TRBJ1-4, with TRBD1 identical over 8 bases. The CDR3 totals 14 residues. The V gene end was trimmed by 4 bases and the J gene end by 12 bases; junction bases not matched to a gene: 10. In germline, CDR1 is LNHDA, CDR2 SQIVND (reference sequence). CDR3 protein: CASSTHGQGKELFF. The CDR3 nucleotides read TGTGCCAGTAGTACGCACGGACAGGGCAAGGAACTGTTTTTT. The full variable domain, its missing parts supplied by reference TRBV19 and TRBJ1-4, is DGGITQSPKYLFRKEGQNVTLSCEQNLNHDAMYWYRQDPGQGLRLIYYSQIVNDFQKGDIAEGYSVSREKKESFPLTVTSAQKNPTAFYLCASSTHGQGKELFFGSGTQLSVL.

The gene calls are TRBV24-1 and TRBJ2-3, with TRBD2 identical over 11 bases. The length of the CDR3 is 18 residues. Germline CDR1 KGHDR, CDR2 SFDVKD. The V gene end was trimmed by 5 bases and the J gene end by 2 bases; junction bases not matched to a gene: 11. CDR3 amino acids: CATSVGWASGGYTDTQYF. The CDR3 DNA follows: TGTGCCACCAGTGTGGGTTGGGCTAGCGGGGGGTACACAGATACGCAGTATTTT.

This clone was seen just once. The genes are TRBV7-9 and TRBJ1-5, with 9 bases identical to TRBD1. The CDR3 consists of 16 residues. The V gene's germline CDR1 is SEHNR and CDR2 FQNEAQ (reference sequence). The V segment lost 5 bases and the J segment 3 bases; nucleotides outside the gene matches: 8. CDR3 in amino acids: CASSLTGTGLNQPQHF. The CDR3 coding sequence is TGTGCCAGCAGCCTTACTGGGACAGGGCTCAATCAGCCCCAGCATTTT. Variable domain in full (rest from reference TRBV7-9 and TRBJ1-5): DTGVSQNPRHKITKRGQNVTFRCDPISEHNRLYWYRQTLGQGPEFLTYFQNEAQLEKSRLLSDRFSAERPKGSFSTLEIQRTEQGDSAMYLCASSLTGTGLNQPQHFGDGTRLSIL.

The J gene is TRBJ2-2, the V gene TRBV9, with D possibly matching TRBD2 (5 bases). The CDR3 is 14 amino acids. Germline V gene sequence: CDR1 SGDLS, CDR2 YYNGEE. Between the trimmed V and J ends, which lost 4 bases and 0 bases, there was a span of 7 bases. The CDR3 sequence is CASSTGTNTGELFF. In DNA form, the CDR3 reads TGTGCCAGCAGCACCGGGACGAACACCGGGGAGCTGTTTTTT.

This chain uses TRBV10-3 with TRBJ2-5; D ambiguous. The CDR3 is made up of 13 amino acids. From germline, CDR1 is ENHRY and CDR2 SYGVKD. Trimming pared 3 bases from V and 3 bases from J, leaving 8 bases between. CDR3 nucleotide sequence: TGTGCCATCAGTGATGGTCAGAAAGAGACCCAGTACTTC. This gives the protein CAISDGQKETQYF.

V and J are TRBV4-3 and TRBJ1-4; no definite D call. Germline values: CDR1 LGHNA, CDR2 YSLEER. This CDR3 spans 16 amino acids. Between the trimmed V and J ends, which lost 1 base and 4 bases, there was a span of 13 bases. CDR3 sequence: CASSQGPGILNEKLFF. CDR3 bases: TGCGCCAGCAGCCAAGGTCCGGGGATACTTAATGAAAAACTGTTTTTT.

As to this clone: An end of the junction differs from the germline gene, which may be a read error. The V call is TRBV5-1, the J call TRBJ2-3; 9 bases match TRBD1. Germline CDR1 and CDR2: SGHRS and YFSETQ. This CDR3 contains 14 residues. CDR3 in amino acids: CASSSTGGADTQYF. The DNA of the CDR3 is TGTGCCAGCAGCTCGACAGGGGGAGCAGATACGCAGTATTTT.

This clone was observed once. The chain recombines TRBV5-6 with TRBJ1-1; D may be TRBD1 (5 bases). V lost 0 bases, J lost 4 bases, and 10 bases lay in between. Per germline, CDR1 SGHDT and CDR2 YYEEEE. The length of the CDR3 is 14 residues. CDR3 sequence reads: CASSLVGQGTEAFF. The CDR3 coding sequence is TGTGCCAGCAGCTTGGTCGGGCAGGGCACTGAAGCTTTCTTT. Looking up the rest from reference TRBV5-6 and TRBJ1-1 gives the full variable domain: DAGVTQSPTHLIKTRGQQVTLRCSPKSGHDTVSWYQQALGQGPQFIFQYYEEEERQRGNFPDRFSGHQFPNYSSELNVNALLLGDSALYLCASSLVGQGTEAFFGQGTRLTVV.